This section outlines one TCR beta chain sequence together with its context. The source of the sample is a study of blood T cell repertoires in COVID-19. This CDR3 comprises 14 residues. J lost 5 bases, V lost 4 bases, and 8 bases had no gene match. The germline gives CDR1 SGHRS, CDR2 YFSETQ. Authors' processing steps: For nucleated cells, counts were estimated from reference gene primer amplification. TCRdb keeps only in-frame clones here, not all; method: immunoSEQ multiplex PCR. V and J calls plus clone size are reproduced from that table; the DNA served to infer D and trimming. The table has about 220,000 clones, roughly 84% seen once; the top ten hold 5.5% to 7.5%. Donors in Cohort 3 who had recovered were those with two negative PCRs, healthcare professional clearance, or resolution of their symptoms.

V is TRBV5-1 and J is TRBJ2-7; TRBD1 agrees at 8 bases. Source material: PBMCs or T cells enriched from blood (not recorded which). This TCR was sampled from a woman in her thirties or forties who had recovered from COVID-19. CDR3 sequence reads: CASSATGVSDEQYF. The DNA for the CDR3 is TGCGCCAGCAGCGCGACAGGGGTCTCGGACGAGCAGTACTTC.